A single sample is the source of the 29 T cell receptor beta chains below, sequenced in a study of CD8 T cells in ankylosing spondylitis. TCRdb processed the 5' RACE reads anew with MiXCR; each CDR3 protein has one entry. Here the sample spans about 240,000 distinct CDR3 sequences, over 8.5% being singletons. Sequenced material: blood, either unsorted or a sorted T cell fraction (not recorded which). These TCRs come from a male donor with ankylosing spondylitis or in good health (not recorded which).

The sample holds a few counts of this clonotype. This chain joins TRBV15 and TRBJ2-1; D could derive from TRBD1 or TRBD2 (5 bases each). Germline V CDR1 and CDR2: LNHNV, YYDKDF (reference sequence). This CDR3 is 15 amino acids long. V lost 4 bases and J lost 4, with 14 bases in between. The CDR3 DNA is TGTGCCACCAGCAAACCGGGGCCCACGTACAATGAGCAGTTCTTC. This sequence encodes CATSKPGPTYNEQFF.

Regarding this clonotype: A much larger clone sits a single nucleotide away, making a read error possible. No conserved phenylalanine or tryptophan is present at the end of the CDR3, so a read error is the likely explanation. V is TRBV12-3 or TRBV12-4 and J is TRBJ2-1, with D possibly called TRBD1 or TRBD2 (5 bases each). The germline V and J ends were trimmed by 5 bases and 7 bases, with 18 bases remaining between them. CDR3 length equals 15 residues. CDR3 sequence: CASSGLGTKGNEQFL. The CDR3 DNA is TGTGCCAGCAGTGGACTCGGGACCAAGGGAAATGAGCAGTTCCTC.

Many counts were recorded for this clonotype. The chain links TRBV20-1 to TRBJ2-1, with D possibly TRBD2 on 5 matching bases. The CDR3 sequence is 14 residues long. Germline loops: CDR1 DFQATT, CDR2 SNEGSKA (reference sequence). Trimming cost V 5 bases and J 1 base, with 12 bases left between them. CDR3: CSAGTSGSYNEQFF. The CDR3, as DNA: TGCAGTGCTGGTACGAGCGGATCCTACAATGAGCAGTTCTTC.

The chain joins TRBV11-2 to TRBJ2-7, with TRBD1 as a possible D gene (6 bases). The CDR3 is 15 residues long. V lost 1 base and J lost 3, with 13 bases in between. Germline lookup yields CDR1 SGHAT and CDR2 FQNNGV. The CDR3 nucleotides are TGTGCCAGCAGCTTAGCGCTGGACAGCCTCTACGAGCAGTACTTC. Residues: CASSLALDSLYEQYF.

This clonotype was seen only a few times. The CDR3 spells CASTQYARGNQPQHF. CDR3 in DNA: TGTGCCAGCACCCAATACGCCAGGGGGAATCAGCCCCAGCATTTT. The chain joins TRBV6-1 to TRBJ1-5, with TRBD1 identical over 7 bases. V was pared by 7 bases and J by 4 bases, with 10 bases of the junction left unmatched. This CDR3 spans 15 amino acids. Germline V CDR1 and CDR2: MNHNS, SASEGT.

Many counts were recorded for this clonotype. The chain combines TRBV11-2 with TRBJ2-1; D is possibly TRBD2 (6 bases). CDR1 and CDR2 (germline): SGHAT, FQNNGV. V dropped 1 base and J dropped 9 bases, with 13 bases sitting between them. This CDR3 region has 14 residues. The CDR3 sequence: CASSLAGEVREQFF. The CDR3 DNA follows: TGTGCCAGCAGCTTAGCGGGAGAGGTGCGTGAGCAGTTCTTC.

This clonotype was observed many times. The genes are TRBV20-1 and TRBJ1-5; D is possibly TRBD1 (6 bases). Germline loops: CDR1 DFQATT, CDR2 SNEGSKA (reference sequence). The CDR3 has 16 amino acids. V was cut by 4 bases and J by 2 bases, with 18 bases left in between. The CDR3 reads CSAKEGGLSGNQPQHF. DNA of the CDR3: TGCAGTGCTAAGGAGGGGGGGCTATCTGGCAATCAGCCCCAGCATTTT.

The chain has TRBV15 and TRBJ2-1, with TRBD2 matching 8 bases. CDR1 and CDR2 from the germline V gene are LNHNV and YYDKDF (reference sequence). J was trimmed by 0 bases and V by 3 bases; bases with no gene match: 4. The CDR3 sequence is 16 residues long. CDR3 in amino acids: CATSSVLAASYNEQFF. Here the CDR3 DNA reads TGTGCCACCAGCAGCGTACTAGCGGCCTCCTACAATGAGCAGTTCTTC.

This clonotype came up many times. This chain links TRBV10-2 with TRBJ1-2; 12 nucleotides agree with TRBD1. CDR3 length: 14 amino acids. Trimming cost V 6 bases and J 4 bases; bases outside gene matches: 3. Germline CDR1 is WSHSY and CDR2 is SAAADI. The CDR3 region has the DNA TGCGCCAGCAGCCGGGACAGGGGGCTCTATGGCTACACCTTC. Translated: CASSRDRGLYGYTF.

Many counts were recorded for this clonotype. The gene calls are TRBV5-1 and TRBJ2-7; TRBD2 agrees at 10 bases. Looked up from germline, CDR1 is SGHRS and CDR2 is YFSETQ. The CDR3 contains 16 residues. V trimming: 4 bases; J trimming: 2 bases; junction bases outside the gene matches: 9. The CDR3 region has the DNA TGCGCCAGCAGCCCGGATGGACTAGCGGAGCCCTACGAGCAGTACTTC. Translated, it gives CASSPDGLAEPYEQYF. The complete variable domain, with remaining parts taken from reference TRBV5-1 and TRBJ2-7, reads KAGVTQTPRYLIKTRGQQVTLSCSPISGHRSVSWYQQTPGQGLQFLFEYFSETQRNKGNFPGRFSGRQFSNSRSEMNVSTLELGDSALYLCASSPDGLAEPYEQYFGPGTRLTVT.

This chain connects TRBV5-1 to TRBJ2-7; 13 bases agree with TRBD2. Germline CDR1 reads SGHRS; CDR2 reads YFSETQ. This CDR3 has 14 residues. The trim removed 7 bases at V and 2 bases at J, leaving 3 bases unmatched. Written as DNA, the CDR3 is TGCGCCAGCCAACTAGCGGGAGGGGCCTACGAGCAGTACTTC. It yields the protein CASQLAGGAYEQYF.

This clonotype was seen many times. The chain carries TRBV20-1 and TRBJ2-3; no clear D gene. Germline V CDR1 and CDR2: DFQATT, SNEGSKA (reference sequence). V was cut by 1 base and J by 6 bases, with 14 bases left in between. This CDR3 is built from 14 residues. The CDR3 spells CSARALIPPDTQYF. CDR3 coding DNA: TGCAGTGCTAGAGCCCTCATTCCTCCGGATACGCAGTATTTT.

This clonotype has at least ten counts. The chain employs TRBV12-3 or TRBV12-4 and TRBJ2-7, with 7 bases identical to TRBD1. The CDR3 spans 15 residues. V lost 3 bases to trimming and J lost 3 bases; unmatched junction nucleotides: 8. In DNA, the CDR3 is TGTGCCAGCAGTTTGAGACAGGGAAACCTCTACGAGCAGTACTTC. It is translated as CASSLRQGNLYEQYF.

This clonotype was seen ten or more times. This chain joins TRBV5-1 and TRBJ2-2, with 7 bases lining up with TRBD1. The CDR3 sequence is 15 residues long. Germline assignment: CDR1 SGHRS and CDR2 YFSETQ. V lost 4 bases to trimming and J lost 4 bases; unmatched junction nucleotides: 7. The CDR3 nucleotides read TGCGCCAGCAGCCTGACAGGGCGTTTCACCGGGGAGCTGTTTTTT. Protein product: CASSLTGRFTGELFF.

The table lists this clonotype with many counts. V and J are TRBV5-1 and TRBJ1-1; a weak D match, TRBD1 (6 bases). The V gene lost 0 bases and the J gene lost 0 bases, with 9 bases spanning the gap. The V gene's germline CDR1 is SGHRS and CDR2 YFSETQ. The CDR3 covers 15 residues. The CDR3 reads CASSLAQGLNTEAFF. The CDR3 region has the DNA TGCGCCAGCAGCTTGGCGCAGGGGTTGAACACTGAAGCTTTCTTT.

Turning to this clonotype: One base away lies a much larger clone, so this may be a sequencing read error. This rearrangement joins TRBV20-1 to TRBJ2-1, with D perhaps TRBD2 (5 bases). This CDR3 has 17 residues. CDR1 is DFQATT, CDR2 SNEGSKA, per germline (reference sequence). Here the CDR3 DNA reads TGCTGTGCTAGTGGACTCATTGGCCTTAGCTCCTACAATGAGCAGTTCTTC. This codes for CCASGLIGLSSYNEQFF.

There are many counts of this clonotype. The chain combines TRBV20-1 with TRBJ2-3, with 15 bases matching TRBD2. CDR1 and CDR2 (germline): DFQATT, SNEGSKA (reference sequence). V shed 5 bases and J 5 bases; nucleotides not matched to a gene: 11. This CDR3 comprises 17 residues. CDR3 protein: CSAPGTSGRYPQDTQYF. The CDR3 nucleotides read TGCAGTGCTCCCGGGACTAGCGGGAGGTACCCCCAAGATACGCAGTATTTT.

This clonotype has a count of ten or more. The chain joins TRBV5-5 to TRBJ2-6, with no clear D. The CDR3 covers 14 residues. Germline assignment: CDR1 SGHKS and CDR2 YYEKEE (reference sequence). Deletions cut 2 bases from V and 0 bases from J, with 3 bases between. The CDR3 reads CASSFDSGANVLTF. CDR3 sequence (DNA): TGTGCCAGCAGCTTCGACTCTGGGGCCAACGTCCTGACTTTC. The full variable domain, rest sourced from reference TRBV5-5 and TRBJ2-6, is DAGVTQSPTHLIKTRGQQVTLRCSPISGHKSVSWYQQVLGQGPQFIFQYYEKEERGRGNFPDRFSARQFPNYSSELNVNALLLGDSALYLCASSFDSGANVLTFGAGSRLTVL.

This clonotype was detected many times. V gene TRBV9 combines with J gene TRBJ2-3; 7 bases agree with TRBD2. There are 15 residues in the CDR3. Per germline, CDR1 SGDLS and CDR2 YYNGEE. Trimming at V came to 4 bases and at J to 0 bases, leaving 5 bases not matched to a gene. As DNA, the CDR3 is TGTGCCAGCAGCTTGCTAGCGGTTAGCACAGATACGCAGTATTTT. Amino acids: CASSLLAVSTDTQYF.

The gene calls are TRBV19 and TRBJ2-7; D gene unclear. CDR3 size: 14 residues. Trimming shortened V by 3 bases and J by 2 bases, and 11 bases separated the two germline ends. Germline lookup yields CDR1 LNHDA and CDR2 SQIVND (reference sequence). CDR3 DNA: TGTGCCAGTAGTATCGGGCTGAATCCCTACGAGCAGTACTTC. Residues: CASSIGLNPYEQYF.

The chain is built from TRBV9 and TRBJ1-2, with a tentative D call TRBD1 (5 bases). Germline lookup yields CDR1 SGDLS and CDR2 YYNGEE. This CDR3 has 17 amino acids. Between the trimmed V and J ends, which lost 3 bases and 6 bases, there was a span of 24 bases. CDR3: CASSAEGRTSVGDGYTF. As DNA, the CDR3 is TGTGCCAGCAGCGCCGAGGGGAGGACCTCGGTGGGGGATGGCTACACCTTC. The variable domain in full, completed from reference TRBV9 and TRBJ1-2, reads DSGVTQTPKHLITATGQRVTLRCSPRSGDLSVYWYQQSLDQGLQFLIQYYNGEERAKGNILERFSAQQFPDLHSELNLSSLELGDSALYFCASSAEGRTSVGDGYTFGSGTRLTVV.

This clonotype was found many times. This chain links TRBV20-1 with TRBJ2-1; 12 bases fit TRBD2. The germline CDR1 and CDR2 sequences are DFQATT and SNEGSKA (reference sequence). CDR3 length: 14 amino acids. The V and J ends lost 3 bases and 7 bases, in that order; junction bases with no gene match: 4. The CDR3, as DNA: TGCAGTGCTAGTCTAGCGGGAGGGTTGAATGAGCAGTTCTTC. This translates into CSASLAGGLNEQFF.

This clonotype was picked up many times. This clone may be a read error of a much larger clone one base away. The rearrangement joins TRBV5-6 to TRBJ2-3; the D is unclear. The germline gives CDR1 SGHDT, CDR2 YYEEEE. The CDR3 is 11 amino acids. V was shortened by 3 bases and J by 3 bases, with 2 bases between the two germline ends. CDR3 loop: CASSWTDTQYF. CDR3 sequence (DNA): TGTGCCAGCAGCTGGACAGATACGCAGTATTTT.

This clonotype was counted at least ten times. The chain has TRBV20-1 and TRBJ2-1; TRBD2 agrees at 15 bases. Germline trimming cut 6 bases from V and 9 bases from J; bases unmatched to any gene: 9. CDR3 size: 15 residues. Germline V CDR1 and CDR2: DFQATT, SNEGSKA (reference sequence). CDR3 protein: CSANGLAGGKGEQFF. CDR3 bases: TGCAGTGCAAACGGACTAGCGGGAGGGAAGGGTGAGCAGTTCTTC.

The table lists this clonotype with a few counts. The chain carries TRBV5-1 and TRBJ2-3; 9 bases are shared with TRBD2. Trimming at V came to 0 bases and at J to 3 bases, leaving 5 bases not matched to a gene. Germline values: CDR1 SGHRS, CDR2 YFSETQ. The CDR3 loop spans 16 amino acids. This CDR3 is CASSLGSGSGTDTQYF. The CDR3 bases are TGCGCCAGCAGCTTGGGTAGCGGGAGTGGAACAGATACGCAGTATTTT.

On this clonotype: This may stem from a read error, because a much larger clone lies one nucleotide away. This chain links TRBV2 with TRBJ1-1; 7 nucleotides align to TRBD1. J lost 4 bases, V lost 9 bases, and 11 bases had no gene match. The CDR3 totals 14 residues. In germline, CDR1 is SNHLY, CDR2 FYNNEI. As DNA, the CDR3 is TGTGCCAGATCCCGCCGGGAGGGGGCCACTGAAGCTTTCTTT. This gives the protein CARSRREGATEAFF. Variable domain in full (rest from reference TRBV2 and TRBJ1-1): EPEVTQTPSHQVTQMGQEVILRCVPISNHLYFYWYRQILGQKVEFLVSFYNNEISEKSEIFDDQFSVERPDGSNFTLKIRSTKLEDSAMYFCARSRREGATEAFFGQGTRLTVV.

This clonotype turned up a few times. DNA for the CDR3: TGTGCCAGCCGAGTCGGTTTGGAGACCCAGTACTTC. This translates into CASRVGLETQYF. The V gene is TRBV6-1, the J gene TRBJ2-5; D unclear. With 8 bases removed from V and 5 bases from J, the gap between germline ends came to 12 bases. The CDR3 runs 12 residues. CDR1 and CDR2 from the germline V gene are MNHNS and SASEGT.

This clonotype was seen repeatedly, ten times or more. The V gene is TRBV6-2 or TRBV6-3, the J gene TRBJ2-7; the match to TRBD1 covers 9 bases. Germline lookup yields CDR1 MNHEY and CDR2 SVGEGT. After removal of 0 bases from V and 3 bases from J, the junction contained 0 bases not matched to a gene. This CDR3 is 14 amino acids long. The CDR3 nucleotides are TGTGCCAGCAGTTACTCGACAGGGGGCTACGAGCAGTACTTC. It yields the protein CASSYSTGGYEQYF.

This clonotype was seen at least ten times. The rearrangement links TRBV4-1 to TRBJ2-1; TRBD2 aligns across 10 bases. This CDR3 spans 17 amino acids. From germline, CDR1 is MGHRA and CDR2 YSYEKL. Trimming at V came to 5 bases and at J to 0 bases, leaving 7 bases not matched to a gene. The CDR3 bases are TGCGCCAGCAGCACGGGACTAGCGTTAAGCTCCTACAATGAGCAGTTCTTC. This encodes CASSTGLALSSYNEQFF.